These 17 T cell receptor beta chains were sequenced from one sample in a study of T cells in Graves' hyperthyroidism and ophthalmopathy. Using RNA transcripts as the source, TCR beta CDR3 regions were amplified. Primed by the HTBI set, a first-round RT-PCR was run on the TCR CDR3. TCRdb fed the multiplex PCR reads into MiXCR, producing one record per CDR3 protein. The sample contains 500,000 to 800,000 distinct CDR3 sequences, just under 45% of which appear only once. The specimen sequenced was peripheral blood or thyroid tissue (not recorded which). All receptors derive from an adult man with Graves' disease, either hyperthyroidism or ophthalmopathy (not recorded which).

This clonotype was counted many times. This chain links TRBV7-9 with TRBJ2-7; D is perhaps TRBD1 (5 bases). From germline, CDR1 is SEHNR and CDR2 FQNEAQ (reference sequence). CDR3 length equals 15 residues. Trimming took off 1 base at V and 1 base at J, with 11 bases between the two ends. The DNA for the CDR3 is TGTGCCAGCAGCTTAGGCAGGGTGGAATCCTACGAGCAGTACTTC. This codes for CASSLGRVESYEQYF.

The rearrangement joins TRBV7-6 to TRBJ1-1; D not resolved. V gave up 5 bases and J gave up 1 base, with 14 bases separating them. The germline V gene encodes CDR1 SGHVS and CDR2 FNYEAQ. The CDR3 is 15 residues long. This chain's CDR3 is CASSQDEGGNTEAFF. The CDR3 coding sequence is TGTGCCAGCAGCCAAGACGAGGGAGGGAACACTGAAGCTTTCTTT.

This clonotype was observed a handful of times. The chain is built from TRBV7-4 and TRBJ1-6; maybe TRBD1 (6 bases). The CDR3 loop spans 17 amino acids. CDR1 is SGHVT, CDR2 SQSDAQ, per germline. Between the trimmed V and J ends, which lost 3 bases and 4 bases, there was a span of 16 bases. CDR3 nucleotides: TGTGCCAGCAGCTTTGAGGGAGGGGACAATTATAATTCACCCCTCCACTTT. Its protein product is CASSFEGGDNYNSPLHF.

The CDR3 sequence: CASIPGGLNTEAFF. The CDR3 DNA is TGTGCCAGCATTCCAGGGGGACTCAACACTGAAGCTTTCTTT. The chain employs TRBV7-3 and TRBJ1-1; TRBD1 matches 7 bases. Germline CDR1 reads SGHTA; CDR2 reads FQGTGA. Germline trimming cut 7 bases from V and 2 bases from J; bases unmatched to any gene: 7. The CDR3 sequence is 14 residues long.

This clonotype was counted ten times or more. The chain combines TRBV12-3 or TRBV12-4 with TRBJ1-6, with a tentative D call TRBD1 (5 bases). V was cut by 6 bases and J by 8 bases, with 14 bases left in between. This CDR3 is 14 amino acids long. The CDR3 nucleotides read TGTGCCAGCAGGTGGGGCGGACTCCATTCACCCCTCCACTTT. This encodes CASRWGGLHSPLHF.

The chain couples TRBV6-1 to TRBJ1-5; 10 bases agree with TRBD1. CDR3 length: 15 amino acids. With V trimmed by 6 bases and J by 6 bases, 8 bases remained unmatched. The germline CDR1 and CDR2 sequences are MNHNS and SASEGT. The CDR3 sequence is CASSPDRGPGQPQHF. The CDR3 DNA reads TGTGCCAGCAGCCCAGACAGGGGGCCGGGTCAGCCCCAGCATTTT.

The chain is built from TRBV29-1 and TRBJ1-1, with D perhaps TRBD1 (6 bases). There are 13 residues in the CDR3. Trimming cost V 8 bases and J 7 bases, with 20 bases left between them. Germline CDR1 reads SQVTM; CDR2 reads ANQGSEA. The DNA of the CDR3 is TGCAGCACCGAAGGGGGTGAGGGACTTGAAGCTTTCTTT. The encoded protein is CSTEGGEGLEAFF.

The V and J genes are TRBV5-8 and TRBJ2-7; 9 bases line up with TRBD1. Germline V CDR1 and CDR2: SGHTS, YDEGEE. CDR3 length equals 15 residues. V trimming: 2 bases; J trimming: 6 bases; junction bases outside the gene matches: 9. The DNA for the CDR3 is TGTGCCAGCAGCTTTGGCCCGGGACAGGGCCCCGAGCAGTACTTC. Translation: CASSFGPGQGPEQYF. The variable domain in full, with the rest retrieved from reference TRBV5-8 and TRBJ2-7, is EAGVTQSPTHLIKTRGQQATLRCSPISGHTSVYWYQQALGLGLQFLLWYDEGEERNRGNFPPRFSGRQFPNYSSELNVNALELEDSALYLCASSFGPGQGPEQYFGPGTRLTVT.

The V gene is TRBV7-9, the J gene TRBJ2-6, with D perhaps matching TRBD1 or TRBD2 (5 bases each). Germline CDR1 is SEHNR and CDR2 is FQNEAQ (reference sequence). Between the trimmed V and J ends, which lost 2 bases and 2 bases, there was a span of 16 bases. This CDR3 is built from 18 residues. The CDR3 region has the DNA TGTGCCAGCAGCTTAAAAGGGCAGGGAGAGACTGGGGCCAACGTCCTGACTTTC. The encoded protein is CASSLKGQGETGANVLTF. The full variable domain, completed using reference TRBV7-9 and TRBJ2-6, is DTGVSQNPRHKITKRGQNVTFRCDPISEHNRLYWYRQTLGQGPEFLTYFQNEAQLEKSRLLSDRFSAERPKGSFSTLEIQRTEQGDSAMYLCASSLKGQGETGANVLTFGAGSRLTVL.

This clonotype occurred many times. CDR3 sequence reads: CASSLELETQYF. For the CDR3, the DNA is TGTGCCAGCAGCTTAGAACTAGAGACCCAGTACTTC. The chain has TRBV7-2 and TRBJ2-5; D is undetermined. Per the germline V gene, CDR1 is SGHTA and CDR2 is FQGNSA. V was pared by 1 base and J by 4 bases, with 4 bases between. The CDR3 totals 12 residues.

This clonotype was found many times. The chain's CDR3 is CASNLRDRGNSPLHF. The CDR3 DNA is TGTGCCAGCAACCTTCGGGACAGGGGGAATTCACCCCTCCACTTT. The chain employs TRBV7-8 and TRBJ1-6; 11 nucleotides line up with TRBD1. CDR1 is SGHVS, CDR2 FQNEAQ, per germline. J was trimmed by 7 bases and V by 7 bases; bases with no gene match: 6. This CDR3 is built from 15 residues. The full variable domain, rest sourced from reference TRBV7-8 and TRBJ1-6, is GAGVSQSPRYKVAKRGQDVALRCDPISGHVSLFWYQQALGQGPEFLTYFQNEAQLDKSGLPSDRFFAERPEGSVSTLKIQRTQQEDSAVYLCASNLRDRGNSPLHFGNGTRLTVT.

V usage is TRBV2 and J usage is TRBJ2-7; D might be TRBD1 (5 bases). Trimming shortened V by 1 base and J by 7 bases, and 17 bases separated the two germline ends. CDR3 length equals 15 residues. Germline V gene lookup returns CDR1 SNHLY and CDR2 FYNNEI. CDR3 amino acids: CASSEDPPGLSEQYF. The CDR3 coding sequence is TGTGCCAGCAGTGAAGACCCGCCAGGGCTGTCGGAGCAGTACTTC.

This clonotype occurred many times. The chain recombines TRBV7-8 with TRBJ2-7, with a possible D match to TRBD1 (6 bases). Germline V gene data show CDR1 as SGHVS and CDR2 as FQNEAQ. Trimming shortened V by 5 bases and J by 2 bases, and 16 bases separated the two germline ends. The CDR3 spans 15 residues. CDR3 sequence reads: CASSTKPGHPYEQYF. CDR3 nucleotides: TGTGCCAGCAGCACTAAGCCGGGACACCCCTACGAGCAGTACTTC.

This clonotype was counted a few times. The chain combines TRBV5-1 with TRBJ1-1; no reliable D call. The germline CDR1 and CDR2 sequences are SGHRS and YFSETQ. V was pared by 0 bases and J by 5 bases, with 14 bases between. This CDR3 spans 15 amino acids. The CDR3 here is CASSLGGRSSTEAFF. The CDR3 coding sequence is TGCGCCAGCAGCTTGGGTGGGAGAAGTTCGACTGAAGCTTTCTTT.

This clonotype has a handful of counts. The chain joins TRBV7-8 to TRBJ1-1; D not resolved. CDR1 and CDR2 (germline): SGHVS, FQNEAQ. V was clipped by 5 bases and J by 1 base, with 11 bases between them. The length of the CDR3 is 14 residues. The CDR3 reads CASSTSLANTEAFF. CDR3 sequence (DNA): TGTGCCAGCAGCACGAGTCTGGCGAACACTGAAGCTTTCTTT.

This clonotype was detected many times. This chain links TRBV10-3 with TRBJ1-5; D is unclear. Germline V gives CDR1 ENHRY, CDR2 SYGVKD. V dropped 3 bases and J dropped 5 bases, with 11 bases sitting between them. The CDR3 contains 14 residues. The chain's CDR3 is CAISDIGIHQPQHF. CDR3 coding DNA: TGTGCCATCAGTGACATAGGGATTCATCAGCCCCAGCATTTT.

This chain joins TRBV20-1 and TRBJ2-7; 9 nucleotides match TRBD1. V shed 1 base and J 3 bases; nucleotides not matched to a gene: 7. The CDR3 loop spans 15 amino acids. Germline CDR1 reads DFQATT; CDR2 reads SNEGSKA (reference sequence). The CDR3 sequence: CSARARETGGYEQYF. Here the CDR3 DNA reads TGCAGTGCTAGAGCTAGAGAGACAGGGGGCTACGAGCAGTACTTC.